This TCR beta chain is drawn from a study of T cells after yellow fever vaccination. On the study more broadly: Any fraction with a low cell number was prepared using SMART-Seq v4 Ultra Low Input.

Trimming cost V 1 base and J 0 bases, with 8 bases left between them. The CDR3 extends over 15 amino acids. In germline, CDR1 is MGHRA, CDR2 YSYEKL. Broader study findings: Subsequent booster samples again held most clones from primary vaccination (roughly 96% CD4, about 86% CD8).

Template switching by 5'RACE produced TCR cDNA, adding a universal primer site and UMIs. TCRdb redid the calling of the 5' RACE reads with MiXCR, one entry per CDR3 protein. The table shows some 350,000 distinct CDR3 sequences, with 8.7% occurring only once. This clonotype was seen more than once but under ten times. Antigen unknown. This specimen consisted of PBMCs, obtained on the day of the first yellow fever vaccination. J is TRBJ2-3 and V is TRBV4-1; D gene uncertain. The clonotype comes from a man aged 18 to 35 who received the YFV17D yellow fever vaccine. CDR3 nucleotides: TGCGCCAGCAGCCAAGTAGGCAGAAGCACAGATACGCAGTATTTT. Translated: CASSQVGRSTDTQYF.